This TCR beta chain stems from a study of blood T cell repertoires in COVID-19. Overall study: Whether acute or convalescent, the COVID-19 samples came from the United States, Italy and Spain.

Sequenced by immunoSEQ multiplex PCR; TCRdb stores in-frame clones only, minus some. The sample holds about 50,000 clones; about nine tenths are singletons and the top ten take 6.5% to 8%. The sample consisted of peripheral blood. This clonotype was sampled from a man aged 45-65 years with active COVID-19.

As DNA, the CDR3 is TGTGCCAGCAGCTTCGGCCAGGGGGCGAACTATGGCTACACCTTC. This codes for CASSFGQGANYGYTF. J is TRBJ1-2 and V is TRBV5-5; 8 bases are a match to TRBD1. The V segment lost 2 bases and the J segment 2 bases; nucleotides outside the gene matches: 5. The CDR3 has 15 amino acids. CDR1 is SGHKS, CDR2 YYEKEE, per germline (reference sequence).